This T cell receptor (beta chain) was profiled in a study of shared clonotypes between healthy human individuals (dated by TCRdb to the early 2020s). Background on the whole study: The cohort comprised two women and three men aged 18 to 49 years. For each donor, CD4 naive and CD4 memory were each given three plates, CD8 naive was given two plates, and CD8 memory was given one plate. To estimate repertoire size and how much clonotype sharing occurs between individuals, the study deeply sequenced the blood TCR repertoires of several healthy adults. Different laboratories and diverse techniques were used to prepare libraries and sequence TCR repertoires, to increase sequencing depth and limit assay-specific biases. Between about 0.9 and 10 billion PBMCs per donor were obtained by leukapheresis. Overall study results and their limits: The small number of donors limited the genetic and exposure-history diversity represented. Based on pairwise subsampling, the degree of clonotype sharing among donors was expected to be affected by sequencing depth. Larger estimated clonotype richness was generally found for naive subsets than for memory subsets. Sampling was restricted to blood, and TCR repertoires in tissues likely differ from the TCR repertoires found in blood. Higher generation probabilities were observed for clonotypes shared by all four sorted-subset donors than for non-shared clonotypes. Sharing across four donors was observed for 5% to 6.5% of naive CD4, over 3% of naive CD8, about 2.5% of memory CD4, and approximately 0.41% of memory CD8 clonotypes. Incomplete sequencing was indicated by rarefaction of sorted-subset datasets, despite the large sequencing depth.

The V and J ends are trimmed by 6 bases and 4 bases, leaving 9 bases between them. CDR3 length: 12 amino acids, cysteine to phenylalanine. Only the CDR3 portion is preserved as DNA: 36 bases, with reading frame beginning at the first base. The CDR1 and CDR2 encoded by the germline V gene are MDHEN and SYDVKM. Details on this clone: There is no known antigen for this receptor. Nothing much larger sits one base from this clone, and base qualities are not available.

CD8 naive samples were CD45RO-negative cells positively selected for CCR7, giving a CD45RA+CCR7+ population that excluded TemRA cells. Healthy HIV-negative adults with no recently reported acute infections or vaccinations were included as donors. Every donor was a Caucasian adult residing in Nashville, Tennessee, USA. Blood was collected by leukapheresis, and PBMCs were isolated by Ficoll-Histopaque density gradient centrifugation and then cryopreserved in liquid nitrogen vapor phase. Purity and quantity of every magnetically sorted T cell population were checked by analytical flow cytometry. Genomic DNA was isolated from every sorted fraction and measured by UV absorbance on a Nanodrop 2000c. Using the deep immunoSEQ assay, TCR CDR3 regions were amplified from genomic DNA by multiplex PCR. Extracted genomic DNA from each cell subset was distributed evenly across all wells of several immunoSEQ 96-well plates, and each plate was treated as a replicate. Each replicate PCR for sorted subsets received approximately 220 ng genomic DNA, equal to about 30,000 T cell genomes. The purified libraries were quantified using a Qubit 3.0 fluorometer, sized with a Bioanalyzer 2100, and then quantified again using the KAPA Library Quantification kit. Each immunoSEQ 96-well plate was sequenced on its own single-read 150-cycle Illumina NextSeq 550 flow cell. In the paper's pipeline: Because the immunoSEQ output included only junctional sequences and no quality scores, the filtering could not be the same as the filtering used for full-length reads. To assign V/J genes and CDR3, sequences were annotated using PyIR, a Python wrapper for IgBLAST v1.9, with IMGT germline references. Reads were removed for weak V/J assignments (E-value above 1e-6), missing CDR3, stop codons, out-of-frame junctions, or ambiguous translated residues. A V3J clonotype was defined by an identical inferred V gene, J gene, and CDR3 amino acid sequence. To compute the percentage overlap between repertoires, the number of shared unique clonotypes was divided by the size of the smaller repertoire. Richness of each repertoire was evaluated using RTK rarefaction, the Chao1 estimator, and Recon v2.1 estimates of unobserved clonotypes. Generation probabilities for all TCRbeta clonotypes obtained by the gDNA method from a handful of donors were computed using OLGA. What TCRdb holds here is the immuneACCESS table cut down to in-frame rearrangements. Part of the clones is not present; checked against another copy, under half of the missing clones reflect an unresolved V gene, and the others are unexplained. Clonal size and the V and J genes are those of that table, whereas D and trimming came from the DNA. This sample lists about 1.9 million clones; 90% to 95% were detected once. Around 1.8% of the sample lies in the top ten.

The material sequenced was naive CD8+ T cells from PBMCs. The cell subset or site label of this sample denotes: CD45RA+CCR7+. This TCR was recovered from a man aged 18 to 35 in good health. Some clones in this sample may be carry-over from other donors' samples. The chain employs TRBV28 and TRBJ1-1; the D gene lacks a confident call. In nucleotide form, the sequence is TGTGCCAGCAGAAAGGGCATCACTGAAGCTTTCTTT. Translated, this is CASRKGITEAFF. The CDR3 plus the reference TRBV28 and TRBJ1-1 genes for the other parts give the full variable domain: DVKVTQSSRYLVKRTGEKVFLECVQDMDHENMFWYRQDPGLGLRLIYFSYDVKMKEKGDIPEGYSVSREKKERFSLILESASTNQTSMYLCASRKGITEAFFGQGTRLTVV.